This TCR beta chain was found in a study of T cells after posttransplantation cyclophosphamide. General observations from the study: Donor CD8+ memory clones often dominated recipient blood repertoires at later times.

The data were produced by immunoSEQ multiplex PCR, yet TCRdb's version contains in-frame clones alone and is incomplete. Here the sample spans about 47,000 clones, approximately 94% being singletons. Germline V gene data show CDR1 as MGHRA and CDR2 as YSYEKL. The CDR3 totals 14 residues. Trimming pared 4 bases from V and 4 bases from J, leaving 14 bases between. This related bone marrow graft donor gave peripheral blood on the day of marrow donation. In regard to this clone: Its target is unknown.

Material for sequencing was PBMCs. The receptor was derived from a woman aged 25 to 39 in good health and a related stem cell transplant donor. The chain recombines TRBV4-1 with TRBJ2-7; TRBD1 is a possible D gene (6 bases). In nucleotides, the CDR3 is TGCGCCAGCAGCCTTAAACAGGGTACTTACGAGCAGTACTTC. This sequence encodes CASSLKQGTYEQYF.